The T cell receptor beta chain described here comes from a study of T-cell memory formation after mild COVID-19. Study-wide results and limits: A subset of responding clones appeared in pre-infection memory, suggesting cross-reactive memory joined. CM and EM subsets held most contracting CD4+ clones; EMRA held CD8+ ones.

Of note for this clonotype: The antigen is not known.

Looked up from germline, CDR1 is SGHTA and CDR2 is FQGNSA. The CDR3 spans 16 residues. The germline V and J ends were trimmed by 4 bases and 5 bases, with 18 bases remaining between them. The authors produced TCR alpha and TCR beta cDNA libraries with sample barcodes and UMIs by 5'RACE using constant-segment primers. TCRdb re-derived calls from the 5' RACE reads in MiXCR, one entry per CDR3 protein. The data show approximately 580,000 distinct CDR3 sequences, 20% seen once. Sequenced input: PBMCs or a T cell subset sorted from them (not recorded which). The source of this sequence is an adult woman who had mild COVID-19 (a few samples of this study predate the infection). Cell type and time point are not known. The chain couples TRBV7-2 to TRBJ1-3; D perhaps matches TRBD1 (5 bases). The CDR3 sequence: CASSSLGPGRRNTIYF. The CDR3 nucleotides are TGTGCCAGCAGCTCCCTGGGGCCCGGACGTAGAAACACCATATATTTT.